What follows is one T cell receptor (beta chain) and its context. Time point meaning: after neoadjuvant nivolumab, at surgical resection. The source of the sample is a study of neoadjuvant anti-PD-1 for oral cavity cancer. V lost 0 bases to trimming and J lost 5 bases, with 11 bases between them. Germline V lookup: CDR1 SGHNT, CDR2 YYREEE (reference sequence). The CDR3 runs to 14 residues. Generated by immunoSEQ multiplex PCR, the TCRdb table keeps only in-frame clones and is missing some. The data hold over 65,000 clones, with around 83% observed a single time. This clonotype was obtained from a person aged 35 to 85 with oral cavity squamous cell carcinoma. The specimen comprised PBMCs, sampled after nivolumab (anti-PD-1) treatment. The rearrangement uses TRBV5-4 and TRBJ2-5; D possibly corresponds to TRBD2 (5 bases). The CDR3 loop is CASSLAGVWETQYF. Here the CDR3 DNA reads TGTGCCAGCAGCTTGGCCGGGGTATGGGAGACCCAGTACTTC.